This T cell receptor (beta chain) comes out of a study of human thymus T cells. General study findings and limits: Reports from related research described highly overlapping thymic repertoires among unrelated individuals. There appeared to be biased usage of V and J genes in thymic and blood repertoires.

In the case of this clone: The antigen is undetermined.

It was from resections taken during corrective heart surgery that the thymus tissue came. Corrective surgery for congenital heart defects was being performed on the healthy Finnish infants who served as donors. Here immunoSEQ multiplex PCR was the method, and the copy in TCRdb shows in-frame clones only, minus some. The data contain 100,000 to 150,000 clones, around 94% of them singletons. The receptor was derived from a boy in the first two years of life with a congenital heart defect but otherwise immunologically healthy. The sample was thymus tissue.

The CDR3 DNA reads TGTGCCAGCAGCTTCGGGGCAGGCTACTTCTATGGCTACACCTTC. Translating gives CASSFGAGYFYGYTF. The chain combines TRBV5-5 with TRBJ1-2, with D maybe TRBD1 (5 bases). V dropped 2 bases and J dropped 4 bases, with 15 bases sitting between them. Germline V gene data show CDR1 as SGHKS and CDR2 as YYEKEE (reference sequence). This CDR3 is built from 15 residues.